The rows below give T cell receptor beta chains drawn from one sample of a study of blood T cell repertoires in COVID-19. Method: immunoSEQ multiplex PCR; TCRdb's copy keeps in-frame clones and lacks some. The sample lists some 370,000 clones, roughly 90% occurring once. The sample consisted of peripheral blood. All receptors come from a man aged 35 to 55 with acute or convalescent COVID-19. The CDR3 runs from the conserved cysteine through the conserved F or W. A D gene is named only where the DNA matches it firmly. Size is stated for part of the rows, as once, few or many counts, or as a class when the clone is expanded.

abundance: -; v_gene: TRBV12-3/TRBV12-4; d_gene: -; j_gene: TRBJ1-1; CDR3aa: CASSPGQWGEAFF; CDR3nt: TGTGCCAGCAGTCCTGGACAGTGGGGAGAAGCTTTCTTT
abundance: few; v_gene: TRBV6-5; d_gene: TRBD1; j_gene: TRBJ1-1; CDR3aa: CASSYNRGRSTFF; CDR3nt: TGTGCCAGCAGTTACAACAGGGGGCGGTCGACTTTCTTT
abundance: -; v_gene: TRBV3-1/TRBV3-2; d_gene: -; j_gene: TRBJ1-1; CDR3aa: CASSPPALGPGGTEAFF; CDR3nt: TGTGCCAGCAGCCCCCCCGCATTGGGGCCCGGAGGGACTGAAGCTTTCTTT
abundance: -; v_gene: TRBV11-2; d_gene: TRBD2; j_gene: TRBJ2-1; CDR3aa: CASSLSSGGEQFF; CDR3nt: TGTGCCAGCAGCTTAAGTAGCGGGGGTGAGCAGTTCTTC
abundance: -; v_gene: TRBV3-1/TRBV3-2; d_gene: TRBD2; j_gene: TRBJ2-3; CDR3aa: CASSQDPWRAGGLRNTDTQYF; CDR3nt: TGTGCCAGCAGCCAAGATCCGTGGCGAGCGGGGGGACTTCGTAACACAGATACGCAGTATTTT
abundance: -; v_gene: TRBV4-2; d_gene: TRBD2; j_gene: TRBJ2-2; CDR3aa: CASSSERGGLDTGELFF; CDR3nt: TGTGCCAGCAGCTCAGAGCGGGGGGGCCTAGACACCGGGGAGCTGTTTTTT
abundance: -; v_gene: TRBV3-1/TRBV3-2; d_gene: -; j_gene: TRBJ1-1; CDR3aa: CASSPATANTEAFF; CDR3nt: TGTGCCAGCAGCCCCGCCACAGCCAACACTGAAGCTTTCTTT
abundance: once; v_gene: TRBV7-9; d_gene: -; j_gene: TRBJ1-2; CDR3aa: CASSPRTAYYGYTF; CDR3nt: TGTGCCAGCAGCCCCCGGACAGCTTACTATGGCTACACCTTC
abundance: -; v_gene: TRBV7-9; d_gene: -; j_gene: TRBJ1-3; CDR3aa: CASSSRVISGNTIYF; CDR3nt: TGTGCCAGCAGCTCCAGGGTTATCTCTGGAAACACCATATATTTT
abundance: -; v_gene: TRBV7-3; d_gene: TRBD2; j_gene: TRBJ2-1; CDR3aa: CASSLQGLGVNEQFF; CDR3nt: TGTGCCAGCAGCCTCCAAGGACTAGGGGTGAATGAGCAGTTCTTC
abundance: -; v_gene: TRBV9; d_gene: -; j_gene: TRBJ1-1; CDR3aa: CASSVDSGTEAFF; CDR3nt: TGTGCCAGCAGCGTAGATTCGGGGACTGAAGCTTTCTTT
abundance: -; v_gene: TRBV5-5; d_gene: TRBD1; j_gene: TRBJ1-1; CDR3aa: CASTRGIRGQRNTEAFF; CDR3nt: TGTGCCAGCACCCGGGGGATCAGGGGACAGAGGAACACTGAAGCTTTCTTT
abundance: -; v_gene: TRBV4-1; d_gene: -; j_gene: TRBJ1-1; CDR3aa: CASSHGGGTEAFF; CDR3nt: TGCGCCAGCAGCCACGGAGGAGGCACTGAAGCTTTCTTT
abundance: -; v_gene: TRBV12-3/TRBV12-4; d_gene: -; j_gene: TRBJ1-5; CDR3aa: CASSLSLIQPQHF; CDR3nt: TGTGCCAGCAGTTTAAGCCTAATCCAGCCCCAGCATTTT
abundance: once; v_gene: TRBV29-1; d_gene: TRBD1; j_gene: TRBJ1-2; CDR3aa: CSASRDRVSRGYTF; CDR3nt: TGCAGCGCATCCCGGGACAGGGTCTCTCGGGGCTACACCTTC
abundance: -; v_gene: TRBV6-1; d_gene: -; j_gene: TRBJ1-4; CDR3aa: CASSVISYATNEKLFF; CDR3nt: TGTGCCAGCAGTGTAATTTCTTATGCAACTAATGAAAAACTGTTTTTT
abundance: once; v_gene: TRBV27; d_gene: TRBD2; j_gene: TRBJ2-3; CDR3aa: CASSLLAGGLLSTDTQYF; CDR3nt: TGTGCCAGCAGTTTATTAGCGGGGGGCCTACTTAGCACAGATACGCAGTATTTT
abundance: once; v_gene: TRBV7-2; d_gene: -; j_gene: TRBJ2-7; CDR3aa: CASSLGGSSSYEQYF; CDR3nt: TGTGCCAGCAGCTTAGGAGGCTCGAGCTCCTACGAGCAGTACTTC
abundance: once; v_gene: TRBV19; d_gene: TRBD2; j_gene: TRBJ2-1; CDR3aa: CASSIATSAYNEQFF; CDR3nt: TGTGCCAGTAGTATAGCGACTAGCGCGTACAATGAGCAGTTCTTC
abundance: -; v_gene: TRBV6-5; d_gene: -; j_gene: TRBJ1-1; CDR3aa: CASRVRQAKNTEAFF; CDR3nt: TGTGCCAGCAGGGTCCGACAGGCAAAGAACACTGAAGCTTTCTTT
abundance: many; v_gene: TRBV12-5; d_gene: -; j_gene: TRBJ2-5; CDR3aa: CASARGTIQETQYF; CDR3nt: TGTGCTAGTGCCCGAGGGACAATCCAAGAGACCCAGTACTTC
abundance: -; v_gene: TRBV12-3/TRBV12-4; d_gene: -; j_gene: TRBJ2-1; CDR3aa: CASSLSSYNEQFF; CDR3nt: TGTGCCAGCAGTTTATCCAGCTACAATGAGCAGTTCTTC
abundance: -; v_gene: TRBV5-6; d_gene: -; j_gene: TRBJ2-7; CDR3aa: CASSLSGSRYYEQYF; CDR3nt: TGTGCCAGCAGCTTGTCCGGGAGTAGGTACTACGAGCAGTACTTC
abundance: -; v_gene: TRBV2; d_gene: -; j_gene: TRBJ2-5; CDR3aa: CASSETELQETQYF; CDR3nt: TGTGCCAGCAGTGAGACAGAGCTACAAGAGACCCAGTACTTC
abundance: few; v_gene: TRBV7-2; d_gene: -; j_gene: TRBJ1-2; CDR3aa: CASSLGGGASYGYTF; CDR3nt: TGTGCCAGCAGCTTAGGTGGAGGGGCATCCTATGGCTACACCTTC
abundance: -; v_gene: TRBV10-2; d_gene: -; j_gene: TRBJ1-1; CDR3aa: CASSSDSFNEAFF; CDR3nt: TGCGCCAGCAGCTCGGACAGCTTCAATGAAGCTTTCTTT
abundance: -; v_gene: TRBV5-4; d_gene: TRBD1; j_gene: TRBJ1-6; CDR3aa: CASSFLQSGTDYSPLHF; CDR3nt: TGTGCCAGCAGCTTTCTCCAGTCGGGGACAGATTATTCACCCCTCCACTTT
abundance: -; v_gene: TRBV7-2; d_gene: TRBD1; j_gene: TRBJ1-2; CDR3aa: CASSFTPADRAGGYTF; CDR3nt: TGTGCCAGCAGCTTTACCCCCGCGGACAGGGCAGGTGGCTACACCTTC
abundance: -; v_gene: TRBV6-1; d_gene: -; j_gene: TRBJ1-3; CDR3aa: CASSEFGQSSGNTIYF; CDR3nt: TGTGCCAGCAGTGAATTTGGCCAATCTTCAGGAAACACCATATATTTT
abundance: -; v_gene: TRBV6-5; d_gene: TRBD1; j_gene: TRBJ1-2; CDR3aa: CASSTTGKWNYGYTF; CDR3nt: TGTGCCAGCAGTACGACAGGGAAATGGAACTATGGCTACACCTTC
abundance: -; v_gene: TRBV7-7; d_gene: -; j_gene: TRBJ2-5; CDR3aa: CASSLGGTEQETQYF; CDR3nt: TGTGCTAGCAGCTTAGGGGGGACAGAACAAGAGACCCAGTACTTC
abundance: -; v_gene: TRBV7-9; d_gene: TRBD1; j_gene: TRBJ1-1; CDR3aa: CASSFDTGETRNTEAFF; CDR3nt: TGTGCCAGCAGCTTCGATACAGGGGAGACGAGGAACACTGAAGCTTTCTTT
abundance: -; v_gene: TRBV5-5; d_gene: TRBD1; j_gene: TRBJ1-1; CDR3aa: CASSLQGRSGTEAFF; CDR3nt: TGTGCCAGCAGCTTACAGGGGAGGAGTGGCACTGAAGCTTTCTTT
abundance: -; v_gene: TRBV23-1; d_gene: TRBD1; j_gene: TRBJ1-5; CDR3aa: CASSKNLQGIDSNQPQHF; CDR3nt: TGCGCCAGCAGTAAAAACTTACAGGGGATCGATAGCAATCAGCCCCAGCATTTT
abundance: -; v_gene: TRBV5-5; d_gene: TRBD1; j_gene: TRBJ1-6; CDR3aa: CASSWGFFGQGGSPLHF; CDR3nt: TGTGCCAGCAGCTGGGGTTTTTTTGGACAGGGAGGCTCACCCCTCCACTTT
abundance: -; v_gene: TRBV29-1; d_gene: -; j_gene: TRBJ1-2; CDR3aa: CSVSRAIFYGYTF; CDR3nt: TGCAGCGTTAGCAGGGCAATATTCTATGGCTACACCTTC
abundance: few; v_gene: TRBV29-1; d_gene: -; j_gene: TRBJ1-1; CDR3aa: CSVEARRSSTEAFF; CDR3nt: TGCAGCGTTGAAGCCAGGAGGTCGTCCACTGAAGCTTTCTTT
abundance: -; v_gene: TRBV30; d_gene: -; j_gene: TRBJ1-1; CDR3aa: CALAFGGGAEAFF; CDR3nt: TGTGCCTTAGCCTTTGGGGGGGGTGCTGAAGCTTTCTTT
abundance: few; v_gene: TRBV7-2; d_gene: -; j_gene: TRBJ1-2; CDR3aa: CASSTGGISGGSVYGYTF; CDR3nt: TGTGCCAGCAGCACCGGCGGGATCTCTGGGGGGTCGGTCTATGGCTACACCTTC
abundance: -; v_gene: TRBV19; d_gene: -; j_gene: TRBJ1-1; CDR3aa: CASTAGLLTEAFF; CDR3nt: TGTGCCAGTACGGCAGGGCTATTAACTGAAGCTTTCTTT
abundance: -; v_gene: TRBV5-6; d_gene: -; j_gene: TRBJ1-6; CDR3aa: CASSDMGLNSPLHF; CDR3nt: TGTGCCAGCAGTGATATGGGCCTCAATTCACCCCTCCACTTT